Listed here are 5 T cell receptor beta chains from one sample, sequenced in a study of blood T cells in healthy people across ages. PCR was performed a second time for about 7 to 12 cycles using a sample-barcoded 5' primer and a J-beta primer mix. From the 5' RACE reads, TCRdb called clonotypes with MiXCR, one entry per CDR3 protein. Here the sample spans around 1.5 million distinct CDR3 sequences, roughly 45% being singletons. The sequencing input was blood. The receptors come from a woman aged 18-29 years in good health.

The sample holds a few counts of this clonotype. The chain links TRBV14 to TRBJ1-2; perhaps TRBD1 as D (5 bases). CDR3 length: 15 residues. Germline assignment: CDR1 SGHDN and CDR2 FVKESK. Trimming left V 1 base short and J 5 bases short, with 14 bases between. This chain's CDR3 is CASSQAGGSGYGYTF. CDR3 DNA sequence: TGTGCCAGCAGCCAAGCGGGGGGGAGTGGATATGGCTACACCTTC.

The CDR3 nucleotides are TGTGCCAGCAGTTGGGGACAGGGCGCCCCTAACTATGGCTACACCTTC. It translates to CASSWGQGAPNYGYTF. V gene TRBV27 combines with J gene TRBJ1-2; 9 positions agree with TRBD1. V shed 4 bases and J 0 bases; nucleotides not matched to a gene: 6. The CDR3 extends over 16 amino acids. CDR1 and CDR2 from the germline V gene are MNHEY and SMNVEV (reference sequence).

V and J are TRBV6-6 and TRBJ2-5, with a possible D match to TRBD2 (6 bases). Deletions cut 6 bases from V and 5 bases from J, with 16 bases between. Germline V gives CDR1 MNHNY, CDR2 SVGAGI (reference sequence). The CDR3 length is 14 residues. The CDR3 loop is CASSRGALYETQYF. For the CDR3, the DNA is TGTGCCAGCAGCCGCGGGGCCCTCTATGAGACCCAGTACTTC.

The chain recombines TRBV27 with TRBJ2-3; D is undetermined. In germline, CDR1 is MNHEY, CDR2 SMNVEV (reference sequence). Trimming took 6 bases from V and 6 from J, leaving 13 bases between them. This CDR3 is built from 13 residues. The DNA for the CDR3 is TGTGCCAGCAGAAGTCCCAGCCGGGATACGCAGTATTTT. Translated: CASRSPSRDTQYF.

Comment on this clonotype: A junction end diverges from the germline sequence, so it may reflect a read error. V gene TRBV12-3 or TRBV12-4 combines with J gene TRBJ2-1, with D perhaps matching TRBD1 or TRBD2 (5 bases each). CDR3 length: 17 residues. The CDR3 nucleotides read TGTGCCAGCAGGAAGGGACCCATCCAGAGGTCCTACGATGAGCAGTTCTTC. It translates to CASRKGPIQRSYDEQFF.